These 23 T cell receptor beta chains originate from one sample sequenced in a study of T-cell reconstitution after alpha-beta-depleted transplantation in children. Researchers prepared the TCRbeta library using unique molecular identifiers, the study reports. TCRdb re-derived calls from the PCR reads in MiXCR, one entry per CDR3 protein. The sample records around 600,000 distinct CDR3 sequences, 8% to 11% being singletons. This specimen consisted of PBMCs from the stem cell graft donor, obtained from the stem cell graft. The receptor set was obtained from a human donor who donated a stem cell graft to a child with acute myeloid leukemia.

The rearrangement joins TRBV29-1 to TRBJ2-5; the D call may be TRBD1 or TRBD2 (5 bases each). V lost 3 bases, J lost 2 bases, and 10 bases lay in between. Germline V gene lookup returns CDR1 SQVTM and CDR2 ANQGSEA. The CDR3 totals 13 residues. The CDR3 sequence is CSVDGAKQETQYF. Here the CDR3 DNA reads TGCAGCGTTGACGGGGCCAAACAAGAGACCCAGTACTTC.

This clonotype was detected ten times or more. The chain carries TRBV12-3 or TRBV12-4 and TRBJ2-3, with D possibly being TRBD1 or TRBD2 (5 bases each). This CDR3 has 14 residues. V was trimmed by 6 bases and J by 1 base, leaving 11 bases between them. Here the CDR3 reads CASSRDDRTDTQYF. The DNA for the CDR3 is TGTGCCAGCAGCAGGGACGACCGCACAGATACGCAGTATTTT.

This clonotype was counted ten times or more. The chain employs TRBV12-3 or TRBV12-4 and TRBJ2-7; the D is unclear. Trimming took off 3 bases at V and 5 bases at J, with 2 bases between the two ends. The CDR3 consists of 10 residues. The CDR3 loop is CASSLHEQYF. The CDR3 bases are TGTGCCAGCAGTTTGCACGAGCAGTACTTC.

There are many counts of this clonotype. This chain connects TRBV7-2 to TRBJ2-2, with 12 bases lining up with TRBD2. The germline V gene encodes CDR1 SGHTA and CDR2 FQGNSA. The CDR3 extends over 15 amino acids. J lost 7 bases, V lost 2 bases, and 2 bases had no gene match. CDR3 sequence (DNA): TGTGCCAGCAGCTTACTAGCGGGAGGGCGCGGGGAGCTGTTTTTT. It encodes CASSLLAGGRGELFF.

This rearrangement joins TRBV7-2 to TRBJ2-7; D uncertain. V was pared by 3 bases and J by 3 bases, with 12 bases between. In germline, CDR1 is SGHTA, CDR2 FQGNSA. The CDR3 is made up of 14 amino acids. CDR3 amino acids: CASSLVRTNYEQYF. The CDR3 bases are TGTGCCAGCAGCTTGGTCCGGACCAACTACGAGCAGTACTTC.

V usage is TRBV20-1 and J usage is TRBJ2-7; 7 nucleotides line up with TRBD2. Germline V CDR1 and CDR2: DFQATT, SNEGSKA (reference sequence). The CDR3 loop spans 14 amino acids. The V gene end was trimmed by 6 bases and the J gene end by 4 bases; junction bases not matched to a gene: 12. CDR3 region: CSAPNGGSGYEQYF. CDR3 nucleotides: TGCAGTGCCCCCAACGGCGGGAGTGGGTACGAGCAGTACTTC.

Only a few counts were recorded for this clonotype. The chain combines TRBV7-6 with TRBJ2-2; D is unresolved. Trimming stripped 5 bases from V and 0 bases from J, with 7 bases between. The CDR3 totals 14 residues. The germline V gene has CDR1 SGHVS and CDR2 FNYEAQ. This CDR3 is CASSPLSNTGELFF. Here the CDR3 DNA reads TGTGCCAGCAGCCCTCTTTCGAACACCGGGGAGCTGTTTTTT.

This clonotype turned up a few times. The genes are TRBV7-8 and TRBJ2-7, with 9 bases fitting TRBD1. The junction had 6 bases not matched to a gene; V was cut back by 1 base and J by 2 bases. The CDR3 covers 16 residues. Germline V gene sequence: CDR1 SGHVS, CDR2 FQNEAQ. The CDR3 DNA reads TGTGCCAGCAGCTTAGAAACAGGGGGCATAGCCTACGAGCAGTACTTC. Translated, it gives CASSLETGGIAYEQYF.

This clonotype came up many times. The genes are TRBV29-1 and TRBJ2-1; TRBD2 agrees at 9 bases. The CDR3 has 13 residues. Germline V CDR1 and CDR2: SQVTM, ANQGSEA. V was clipped by 4 bases and J by 5 bases; unmatched bases: 3. CDR3 sequence: CSVGGLANNEQFF. The CDR3 nucleotides read TGCAGCGTTGGTGGACTAGCGAACAATGAGCAGTTCTTC.

The chain joins TRBV9 to TRBJ1-4; D is possibly TRBD1 (6 bases). Germline CDR1 SGDLS, CDR2 YYNGEE. V shed 0 bases and J shed 5 bases, with 11 bases lying between them. The CDR3 has 15 amino acids. CDR3 amino acids: CASSVGVRGNEKLFF. The CDR3 DNA reads as TGTGCCAGCAGCGTAGGGGTAAGGGGGAATGAAAAACTGTTTTTT.

This rearrangement joins TRBV29-1 to TRBJ1-3, with D tentatively TRBD1 (5 bases). The germline gives CDR1 SQVTM, CDR2 ANQGSEA. The CDR3 consists of 14 residues. V was cut by 7 bases and J by 1 base, with 14 bases left in between. CDR3 in amino acids: CSAHGGRSGNTIYF. The CDR3 DNA sequence: TGCAGCGCCCACGGGGGTAGATCTGGAAACACCATATATTTT.

The V call is TRBV6-1, the J call TRBJ1-3, with D maybe TRBD1 (5 bases). Germline-derived CDR1 and CDR2 are MNHNS and SASEGT. V shed 6 bases and J shed 0 bases, with 15 bases lying between them. The CDR3 runs to 16 residues. Here the CDR3 reads CASRGLEGSSGNTIYF. In nucleotides, the CDR3 is TGTGCCAGCAGAGGACTTGAGGGGAGCTCTGGAAACACCATATATTTT.

This clonotype occurred a few times. The chain recombines TRBV11-2 with TRBJ1-4; no firm D call. The CDR3 covers 13 residues. Germline lookup yields CDR1 SGHAT and CDR2 FQNNGV. V was shortened by 5 bases and J by 8 bases, with 12 bases between the two germline ends. Here the CDR3 reads CASSPRQSEKLFF. Here the CDR3 DNA reads TGTGCCAGCAGCCCCCGGCAGTCAGAAAAACTGTTTTTT.

This clonotype was seen at least ten times. This chain links TRBV13 with TRBJ1-1, with 9 positions matching TRBD1. The V gene end was trimmed by 0 bases and the J gene end by 11 bases; junction bases not matched to a gene: 10. CDR3 size: 15 residues. The germline gives CDR1 PRHDT, CDR2 FYEKMQ (reference sequence). CDR3 DNA: TGTGCCAGCAGCTTAGGCATTGGGACAGGGTTTGGGGCTTTCTTT. Protein product: CASSLGIGTGFGAFF.

The chain carries TRBV7-2 and TRBJ1-3; 8 bases are shared with TRBD1. This CDR3 spans 15 amino acids. J lost 9 bases, V lost 1 base, and 8 bases had no gene match. Germline V lookup: CDR1 SGHTA, CDR2 FQGNSA. CDR3 loop: CASSLGAGGAVTIYF. The CDR3 coding sequence is TGTGCCAGCAGCTTAGGGGCAGGGGGCGCAGTCACCATATATTTT. The whole variable domain, remainder taken from reference TRBV7-2 and TRBJ1-3, is GAGVSQSPSNKVTEKGKDVELRCDPISGHTALYWYRQSLGQGLEFLIYFQGNSAPDKSGLPSDRFSAERTGGSVSTLTIQRTQQEDSAVYLCASSLGAGGAVTIYFGEGSWLTVV.

This clonotype was seen only a few times. The chain recombines TRBV12-3 or TRBV12-4 with TRBJ1-1; a weak D match, TRBD1 (6 bases). Trimming took off 2 bases at V and 3 bases at J, with 19 bases between the two ends. The length of the CDR3 is 17 residues. The CDR3 region is CASSLSLRGGLDTEAFF. CDR3 DNA: TGTGCCAGCAGTTTAAGCCTTAGGGGGGGCTTGGACACTGAAGCTTTCTTT.

In its sample, this clonotype was seen a few times. The V and J genes are TRBV25-1 and TRBJ2-1, with 12 bases aligning to TRBD2. The V segment lost 2 bases and the J segment 7 bases; nucleotides outside the gene matches: 6. The length of the CDR3 is 16 residues. Germline assignment: CDR1 MGHDK and CDR2 SYGVNS. CDR3 loop: CASSEQTSGRENEQFF. The CDR3 nucleotides read TGTGCCAGCAGTGAACAGACTAGCGGGAGAGAGAATGAGCAGTTCTTC.

This chain uses TRBV3-1 with TRBJ2-7, with D unclear. Deletions cut 3 bases from V and 1 base from J, with 10 bases between. This CDR3 contains 14 residues. CDR1 LGHDT and CDR2 YNNKEL come from the germline V gene (reference sequence). As DNA, the CDR3 is TGTGCCAGCAGCCATGCGACAAGGTCCTACGAGCAGTACTTC. Amino acids: CASSHATRSYEQYF.

This chain links TRBV12-3 or TRBV12-4 with TRBJ1-3, with unresolved D. Trimming took 6 bases from V and 5 from J, leaving 11 bases between them. The CDR3 is 13 residues long. As DNA, the CDR3 is TGTGCCAGCAGCGTCGGGCTGAGAAACACCATATATTTT. It translates to CASSVGLRNTIYF.

This clonotype was seen a handful of times. The J gene is TRBJ2-6, the V gene TRBV25-1; no reliable D call. V lost 2 bases, J lost 2 bases, and 7 bases lay in between. Germline V gene lookup returns CDR1 MGHDK and CDR2 SYGVNS. This CDR3 spans 15 amino acids. Here the CDR3 DNA reads TGTGCCAGCAGTGAAGAAAGGCCTGGGGCCAACGTCCTGACTTTC. Translating it yields CASSEERPGANVLTF.

This clonotype showed up just a few times. The chain couples TRBV25-1 to TRBJ1-1, with unresolved D. This CDR3 comprises 13 residues. The germline V gene has CDR1 MGHDK and CDR2 SYGVNS. Trimming took 3 bases from V and 0 from J, leaving 5 bases between them. CDR3 residues: CASSDPLNTEAFF. The CDR3 coding sequence is TGTGCCAGCAGTGACCCTCTGAACACTGAAGCTTTCTTT. The full variable domain, with the rest looked up from reference TRBV25-1 and TRBJ1-1, is EADIYQTPRYLVIGTGKKITLECSQTMGHDKMYWYQQDPGMELHLIHYSYGVNSTEKGDLSSESTVSRIRTEHFPLTLESARPSHTSQYLCASSDPLNTEAFFGQGTRLTVV.

A note on this clonotype: A read error is possible here, since a much larger clone lies one base away. CDR3 amino acids: CASSFRSEQYF. The CDR3 DNA reads TGTGCCAGCAGTTTTAGGAGCGAGCAGTACTTC. The V and J genes are TRBV12-3 or TRBV12-4 and TRBJ2-7; no reliable D call. V shed 3 bases and J shed 6 bases, with 6 bases lying between them. This CDR3 spans 11 amino acids.

This clonotype was seen ten or more times. The V and J genes are TRBV24-1 and TRBJ2-2; D unresolved. The V gene's germline CDR1 is KGHDR and CDR2 SFDVKD. V dropped 6 bases and J dropped 5 bases, with 6 bases sitting between them. The CDR3 is 12 amino acids. The chain's CDR3 is CATSSFTGELFF. CDR3 DNA sequence: TGTGCCACCAGTTCATTTACCGGGGAGCTGTTTTTT.